This T cell receptor beta chain emerged from a study of shared clonotypes between healthy human individuals. Method: immunoSEQ multiplex PCR; TCRdb's copy keeps in-frame clones and lacks some. The data show about 580,000 clones, 95% to 98% seen once. Naive CD8 populations comprised CD45RO-negative cells positively selected for CCR7, excluding terminally differentiated effector memory CD45RA+ cells. The V gene's germline CDR1 is SNHLY and CDR2 FYNNEI. V was cut by 6 bases and J by 2 bases, with 11 bases left in between. The CDR3 extends over 13 amino acids. Worth noting for this clone: The antigen remains undetermined.

Regarding the study as a whole: Clonotype sharing among donors, it was expected, would be affected by sequencing depth.

Sequencing was done on a sample of naive CD8+ T cells sorted from blood. This chain connects TRBV2 to TRBJ2-7; D is uncertain. The TCR originated in a man aged 25-40 years in good health. Here the CDR3 reads CASRSSYPYEQYF. CDR3 DNA sequence: TGTGCCAGCAGGTCTTCCTACCCCTACGAGCAGTACTTC. Full variable domain (rest looked up from reference TRBV2 and TRBJ2-7): EPEVTQTPSHQVTQMGQEVILRCVPISNHLYFYWYRQILGQKVEFLVSFYNNEISEKSEIFDDQFSVERPDGSNFTLKIRSTKLEDSAMYFCASRSSYPYEQYFGPGTRLTVT.